This entry lists 32 T cell receptor beta chains sequenced from one sample in a study of blood T cell repertoires in COVID-19. The assay was immunoSEQ multiplex PCR, and TCRdb's table has in-frame clones only and misses some. Among 130,000 or so clones listed, approximately 84% were seen once. Material: peripheral blood. The receptor set was obtained from a woman older than 75 with acute or convalescent COVID-19.

The DNA for the CDR3 is TGTGCCAGTAGCTATGGTCCGCCTCGGCGGGGATCCTACGAGCAGTACTTC. This encodes CASSYGPPRRGSYEQYF. The chain combines TRBV19 with TRBJ2-7, with D possibly TRBD2 on 6 matching bases. Germline V gene sequence: CDR1 LNHDA, CDR2 SQIVND (reference sequence). The CDR3 has 17 amino acids. The V and J ends lost 6 bases and 1 base respectively, with 22 bases between them.

The chain is built from TRBV6-2 or TRBV6-3 and TRBJ1-1, with a weak D call TRBD1 (6 bases). Germline V gives CDR1 MNHEY, CDR2 SVGEGT. The V and J ends lost 5 bases and 2 bases respectively, with 12 bases between them. The CDR3 is made up of 14 amino acids. CDR3 sequence reads: CASSPGTTNTEAFF. CDR3 bases: TGTGCCAGCAGTCCCGGGACAACCAACACTGAAGCTTTCTTT.

The rearrangement links TRBV7-2 to TRBJ2-7, with TRBD2 identical over 8 bases. The V and J ends lost 5 bases and 5 bases, in that order; junction bases with no gene match: 8. The germline CDR1 and CDR2 sequences are SGHTA and FQGNSA. The CDR3 is made up of 14 amino acids. The CDR3 protein is CASSGPGLVHEQYF. The CDR3 nucleotides read TGTGCCAGCAGCGGGCCGGGACTAGTCCACGAGCAGTACTTC.

The chain has TRBV19 and TRBJ1-4; a weak D match, TRBD1 (5 bases). The CDR3 runs to 15 residues. V was shortened by 8 bases and J by 6 bases, with 19 bases between the two germline ends. CDR1 is LNHDA and CDR2 is SQIVND in the germline V gene (reference sequence). The CDR3 bases are TGTGCCAGTGCAAAGCTCGGGACGGGGGATGAAAAACTGTTTTTT. Its protein product is CASAKLGTGDEKLFF.

The gene calls are TRBV7-9 and TRBJ2-7; possible D gene TRBD1, 6 bases. Germline CDR1 SEHNR, CDR2 FQNEAQ (reference sequence). The length of the CDR3 is 15 residues. V was cut by 5 bases and J by 4 bases, with 18 bases left in between. For the CDR3, the DNA is TGTGCCAGCAGCACGGCCCGGGACACCTTTTACGAGCAGTACTTC. Translating it yields CASSTARDTFYEQYF.

V is TRBV2 and J is TRBJ2-5, with TRBD1 matching over 8 bases. Trimming took 4 bases from V and 3 from J; bases not matched to a gene: 1. The CDR3 is 13 amino acids. Germline CDR1 reads SNHLY; CDR2 reads FYNNEI. CDR3: CASSAQGEETQYF. The CDR3 bases are TGTGCCAGCAGTGCACAGGGGGAAGAGACCCAGTACTTC.

The chain is built from TRBV30 and TRBJ2-5, with TRBD2 matching over 13 bases. This CDR3 region has 14 residues. V was clipped by 3 bases and J by 5 bases; unmatched bases: 3. The germline CDR1 and CDR2 sequences are GTSNPN and SVGIG (reference sequence). The CDR3 sequence: CAWSLLAGGETQYF. The CDR3 DNA reads TGTGCCTGGAGCCTACTAGCGGGGGGGGAGACCCAGTACTTC.

CDR3 in DNA: TGCGCCAGCAGCTCGACAAGGAACACTGAAGCTTTCTTT. Translated: CASSSTRNTEAFF. The rearrangement joins TRBV5-1 to TRBJ1-1; D not certain. The CDR3 has 13 amino acids. CDR1 is SGHRS, CDR2 YFSETQ, per germline. The germline V and J ends were trimmed by 3 bases and 1 base, with 7 bases remaining between them.

The chain uses TRBV11-2 and TRBJ2-7; 8 bases match TRBD2. Germline CDR1 reads SGHAT; CDR2 reads FQNNGV. The V gene end was trimmed by 5 bases and the J gene end by 6 bases; junction bases not matched to a gene: 9. This CDR3 region has 14 residues. CDR3 nucleotide sequence: TGTGCCAGCAGCCGGGAGGGGAGGGGCTTCGAGCAGTACTTC. This gives the protein CASSREGRGFEQYF.

The CDR3 here is CASSLRGGWNYGYTF. The CDR3 DNA sequence: TGTGCCAGCAGCCTAAGAGGGGGTTGGAACTATGGCTACACCTTC. The V call is TRBV5-8, the J call TRBJ1-2; perhaps TRBD1 as D (6 bases). Germline lookup yields CDR1 SGHTS and CDR2 YDEGEE. The CDR3 loop spans 15 amino acids. The ends were cut back, 4 bases at V and 2 bases at J, with 15 bases in the middle.

The rearrangement uses TRBV6-1 and TRBJ1-2; a possible D gene is TRBD1 (5 bases). CDR3 length: 15 amino acids. V gave up 0 bases and J gave up 6 bases, with 14 bases separating them. In germline, CDR1 is MNHNS, CDR2 SASEGT. The DNA of the CDR3 is TGTGCCAGCAGTGAAGCGTTTACGGGACTGGATGGCTACACCTTC. It specifies CASSEAFTGLDGYTF.

There are a few counts of this clone. The chain couples TRBV2 to TRBJ1-5; D ambiguous. V was clipped by 4 bases and J by 6 bases, with 10 bases between them. Germline V CDR1 and CDR2: SNHLY, FYNNEI. This CDR3 region has 13 residues. The CDR3 protein is CASSVEGGQPQHF. The CDR3 region has the DNA TGTGCCAGCAGTGTGGAGGGCGGTCAGCCCCAGCATTTT.

The V and J genes are TRBV11-2 and TRBJ1-2, with D possibly being TRBD1 (5 bases). Deletions cut 0 bases from V and 11 bases from J, with 10 bases between. The CDR3 sequence is 12 residues long. CDR1 SGHAT and CDR2 FQNNGV come from the germline V gene. CDR3 amino acids: CASSLEGDSYTF. DNA for the CDR3: TGTGCCAGCAGCTTAGAGGGCGACAGTTACACCTTC.

This clone came up once. The chain employs TRBV30 and TRBJ2-5, with 15 bases lining up with TRBD2. The CDR3 covers 13 residues. Germline loops: CDR1 GTSNPN, CDR2 SVGIG (reference sequence). Losses at the gene ends were 6 bases for V and 5 bases for J; bases not matched to a gene: 1. CDR3 DNA: TGTGCCTGTGGACTAGCGGGAGGGGAGACCCAGTACTTC. As protein: CACGLAGGETQYF.

The chain combines TRBV11-2 with TRBJ2-3; D might be TRBD2 (5 bases). This CDR3 is built from 15 residues. Per germline, CDR1 SGHAT and CDR2 FQNNGV. With 3 bases removed from V and 0 bases from J, the gap between germline ends came to 10 bases. The DNA for the CDR3 is TGTGCCAGCAGCTTGACGGGAACTAGCACAGATACGCAGTATTTT. Its protein product is CASSLTGTSTDTQYF.

The chain is built from TRBV12-2 and TRBJ2-2; the table assigns TRBD1, which was not confirmed against the DNA. TRBV12-2 is a pseudogene locus. This CDR3 has 16 amino acids. Here the CDR3 reads CAKYSWDRGETGELFF. The CDR3 region has the DNA TGTGCAAAATACTCCTGGGACAGGGGGGAAACCGGGGAGCTGTTTTTT.

This chain links TRBV7-8 with TRBJ2-7; weak D call: TRBD2 (6 bases). CDR3 length: 17 residues. Germline CDR1 reads SGHVS; CDR2 reads FQNEAQ. V was pared by 1 base and J by 1 base, with 17 bases between. The DNA for the CDR3 is TGTGCCAGCAGCTTAGGCTCTTGGCGGGGAGCTTCCTACGAGCAGTACTTC. Its protein is CASSLGSWRGASYEQYF.

CDR3 region: CAWSEQGRSPLHF. The CDR3 bases are TGTGCCTGGAGTGAGCAGGGAAGGTCACCCCTCCACTTT. The chain carries TRBV30 and TRBJ1-6; weak D call: TRBD1 (5 bases). CDR3 size: 13 residues. V lost 1 base, J lost 10 bases, and 11 bases lay in between. The germline gives CDR1 GTSNPN, CDR2 SVGIG (reference sequence).

This clone was seen just once. Other nucleotide sequences from this sample produce the same CDR3. The chain has TRBV7-2 and TRBJ2-5; the match to TRBD2 covers 8 bases. CDR3 length equals 16 residues. Germline-derived CDR1 and CDR2 are SGHTA and FQGNSA. V trimming: 2 bases; J trimming: 5 bases; junction bases outside the gene matches: 10. CDR3 DNA sequence: TGTGCCAGCAGCTTACGCGGGCGGGGGGAGTGGGAGACCCAGTACTTC. Translation: CASSLRGRGEWETQYF.

The rearrangement uses TRBV5-6 and TRBJ1-1, with TRBD1 as a possible D gene (6 bases). The CDR3 runs to 18 residues. The germline V gene encodes CDR1 SGHDT and CDR2 YYEEEE. The V end lost 0 bases, the J end lost 1 base, and 19 bases lay between the germline ends. CDR3 residues: CASSLGVRALGANTEAFF. CDR3 sequence (DNA): TGTGCCAGCAGCTTGGGGGTGCGGGCGTTGGGGGCGAACACTGAAGCTTTCTTT.

The chain is built from TRBV5-4 and TRBJ1-1; 9 positions agree with TRBD1. V lost 1 base and J lost 10; bases outside the gene matches: 8. The CDR3 sequence is 14 residues long. Germline values: CDR1 SGHNT, CDR2 YYREEE (reference sequence). For the CDR3, the DNA is TGTGCCAGCAGCTTGAGGCCGGGACAGGGTGGAGCTTTCTTT. This sequence encodes CASSLRPGQGGAFF.

This clone was seen more than once but under ten times. The chain carries TRBV2 and TRBJ1-1, with D perhaps matching TRBD1 (5 bases). V dropped 3 bases and J dropped 6 bases, with 5 bases sitting between them. The length of the CDR3 is 11 residues. Germline values: CDR1 SNHLY, CDR2 FYNNEI. In DNA, the CDR3 is TGTGCCAGCAGTGACAGGGCTGAAGCTTTCTTT. Translating it yields CASSDRAEAFF.

This clone was observed a few times. The rearrangement joins TRBV18 to TRBJ1-1, with D maybe TRBD1 (6 bases). The CDR3 spans 12 residues. Germline CDR1 reads KGHSH; CDR2 reads LQKENI. Trimming removed 1 base from V and 8 bases from J, with 8 bases in between. The CDR3: CASSPQGEEAFF. The CDR3, as DNA: TGTGCCAGCTCACCACAGGGGGAAGAAGCTTTCTTT.

The chain links TRBV7-2 to TRBJ2-1; TRBD2 aligns across 8 bases. Germline lookup yields CDR1 SGHTA and CDR2 FQGNSA. The length of the CDR3 is 16 residues. V trimming: 3 bases; J trimming: 3 bases; junction bases outside the gene matches: 7. CDR3 nucleotides: TGTGCCAGCAGCTTCTCCGGGACTAGGGTCTACAATGAGCAGTTCTTC. Its translation is CASSFSGTRVYNEQFF.

This clone occurred once. The rearrangement uses TRBV7-2 and TRBJ1-2; 7 bases are a match to TRBD1. CDR1 and CDR2 (germline): SGHTA, FQGNSA. There are 11 residues in the CDR3. The J segment lost 7 bases and the V segment lost 4 bases, leaving 0 bases of the junction unmatched. The CDR3 bases are TGTGCCAGCAGCTCAGGGGGTGGCTACACCTTC. It codes for CASSSGGGYTF.

CDR3 residues: CASSQQTGGNGELFF. The CDR3 nucleotides are TGCGCCAGCAGCCAGCAGACAGGGGGTAACGGGGAGCTGTTTTTT. The chain links TRBV4-3 to TRBJ2-2; 9 positions agree with TRBD1. Per the germline V gene, CDR1 is LGHNA and CDR2 is YSLEER. This CDR3 comprises 15 residues. Trimming took 3 bases from V and 7 from J; bases not matched to a gene: 6.

The chain carries TRBV30 and TRBJ2-1, with 9 bases that match TRBD1. V trimming: 5 bases; J trimming: 7 bases; junction bases outside the gene matches: 6. This CDR3 region has 13 residues. The germline V gene has CDR1 GTSNPN and CDR2 SVGIG (reference sequence). This CDR3 is CAWGSGTGNEQFF. The DNA for the CDR3 is TGTGCCTGGGGGTCCGGGACAGGGAATGAGCAGTTCTTC.

The rearrangement uses TRBV2 and TRBJ1-6, with unresolved D. CDR3 length: 14 amino acids. V lost 7 bases and J lost 0, with 7 bases in between. CDR1 and CDR2 from the germline V gene are SNHLY and FYNNEI. The CDR3 here is CASKQSSYNSPLHF. CDR3 DNA: TGTGCCAGCAAACAGAGCTCCTATAATTCACCCCTCCACTTT. Drawing the rest from reference TRBV2 and TRBJ1-6, the complete variable domain is EPEVTQTPSHQVTQMGQEVILRCVPISNHLYFYWYRQILGQKVEFLVSFYNNEISEKSEIFDDQFSVERPDGSNFTLKIRSTKLEDSAMYFCASKQSSYNSPLHFGNGTRLTVT.

This clone was picked up one time. For the CDR3, the DNA is TGTGCCAGTAGTTACGGCGGGACCGGAGGGGATGAAAAACTGTTTTTT. Amino acid sequence: CASSYGGTGGDEKLFF. The gene calls are TRBV19 and TRBJ1-4, with D maybe TRBD1 (5 bases). The CDR3 consists of 16 residues. V was cut by 5 bases and J by 6 bases, with 19 bases left in between. Germline CDR1 LNHDA, CDR2 SQIVND (reference sequence).

V and J are TRBV5-4 and TRBJ1-6, with D hard to call. The V gene's germline CDR1 is SGHNT and CDR2 YYREEE (reference sequence). CDR3 size: 15 residues. Trimming took off 0 bases at V and 8 bases at J, with 12 bases between the two ends. CDR3 bases: TGTGCCAGCAGCTTGGGAGCGAGCCTGGATTCACCCCTCCACTTT. This sequence encodes CASSLGASLDSPLHF.

This clone has only a few counts. The chain links TRBV4-3 to TRBJ1-2, with D unclear. With 1 base removed from V and 2 bases from J, the gap between germline ends came to 17 bases. The CDR3 is made up of 17 amino acids. Germline CDR1 LGHNA, CDR2 YSLEER. Here the CDR3 reads CASSQGPPGAGNYGYTF. The CDR3 DNA reads as TGCGCCAGCAGCCAAGGACCTCCGGGTGCGGGGAACTATGGCTACACCTTC.

A single count supports this clone. The chain has TRBV6-6 and TRBJ2-5; 12 nucleotides agree with TRBD2. Germline V CDR1 and CDR2: MNHNY, SVGAGI (reference sequence). This CDR3 contains 15 residues. V lost 2 bases to trimming and J lost 5 bases; unmatched junction nucleotides: 3. CDR3 loop: CASSYGLAGYETQYF. DNA for the CDR3: TGTGCCAGCAGTTACGGACTAGCGGGGTACGAGACCCAGTACTTC.